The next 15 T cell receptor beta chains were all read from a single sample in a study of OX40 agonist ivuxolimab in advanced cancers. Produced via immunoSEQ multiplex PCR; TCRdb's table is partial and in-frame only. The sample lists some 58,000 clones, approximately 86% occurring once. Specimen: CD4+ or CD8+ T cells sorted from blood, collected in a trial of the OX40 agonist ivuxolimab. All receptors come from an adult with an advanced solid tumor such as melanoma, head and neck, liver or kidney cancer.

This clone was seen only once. In nucleotides, the CDR3 is TGTGCCAGTAGTATCGGAGCCCCCAATGAGCAGTTCTTC. It encodes CASSIGAPNEQFF. The chain is built from TRBV19 and TRBJ2-1; D remains unclear. The CDR3 is 13 residues long. In germline, CDR1 is LNHDA, CDR2 SQIVND (reference sequence). Trimming stripped 3 bases from V and 6 bases from J, with 9 bases between.

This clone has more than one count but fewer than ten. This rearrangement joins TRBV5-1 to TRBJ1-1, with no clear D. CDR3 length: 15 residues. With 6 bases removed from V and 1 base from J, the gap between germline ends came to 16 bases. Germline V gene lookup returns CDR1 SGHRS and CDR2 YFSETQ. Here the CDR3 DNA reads TGCGCCAGCACCCGTGGCGGATACGAGAACACTGAAGCTTTCTTT. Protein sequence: CASTRGGYENTEAFF.

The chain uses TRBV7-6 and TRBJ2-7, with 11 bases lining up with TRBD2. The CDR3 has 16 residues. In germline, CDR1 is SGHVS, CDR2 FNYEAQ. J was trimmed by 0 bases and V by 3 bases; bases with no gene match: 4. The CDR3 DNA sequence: TGTGCCAGCAGCTTGAAGACTAGCGGGGCCTCCTACGAGCAGTACTTC. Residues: CASSLKTSGASYEQYF.

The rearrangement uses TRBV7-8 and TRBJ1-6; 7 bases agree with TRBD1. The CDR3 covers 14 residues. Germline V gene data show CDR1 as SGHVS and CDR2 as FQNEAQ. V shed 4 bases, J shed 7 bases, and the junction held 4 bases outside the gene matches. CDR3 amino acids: CASSYDRENSPLHF. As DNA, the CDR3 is TGTGCCAGCAGCTATGACAGGGAAAATTCACCCCTCCACTTT.

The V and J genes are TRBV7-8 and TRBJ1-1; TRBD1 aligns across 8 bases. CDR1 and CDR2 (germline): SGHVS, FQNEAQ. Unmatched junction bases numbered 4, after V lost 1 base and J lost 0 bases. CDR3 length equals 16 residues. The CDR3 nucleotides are TGTGCCAGCAGCTTAGAGGGACAGGCGCTGAACACTGAAGCTTTCTTT. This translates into CASSLEGQALNTEAFF. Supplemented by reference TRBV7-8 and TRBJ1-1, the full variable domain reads GAGVSQSPRYKVAKRGQDVALRCDPISGHVSLFWYQQALGQGPEFLTYFQNEAQLDKSGLPSDRFFAERPEGSVSTLKIQRTQQEDSAVYLCASSLEGQALNTEAFFGQGTRLTVV.

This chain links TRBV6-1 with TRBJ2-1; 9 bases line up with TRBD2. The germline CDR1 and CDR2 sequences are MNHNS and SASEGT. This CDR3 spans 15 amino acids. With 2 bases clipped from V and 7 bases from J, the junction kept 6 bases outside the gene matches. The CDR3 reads CASSERSLAGNEQFF. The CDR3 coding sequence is TGTGCCAGCAGTGAAAGGTCCCTAGCGGGAAATGAGCAGTTCTTC.

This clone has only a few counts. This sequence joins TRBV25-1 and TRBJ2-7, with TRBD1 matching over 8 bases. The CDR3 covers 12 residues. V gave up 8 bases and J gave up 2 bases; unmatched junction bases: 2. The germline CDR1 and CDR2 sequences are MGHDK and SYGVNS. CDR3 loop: CASGTGTYEQYF. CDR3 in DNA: TGTGCCAGCGGGACAGGAACCTACGAGCAGTACTTC.

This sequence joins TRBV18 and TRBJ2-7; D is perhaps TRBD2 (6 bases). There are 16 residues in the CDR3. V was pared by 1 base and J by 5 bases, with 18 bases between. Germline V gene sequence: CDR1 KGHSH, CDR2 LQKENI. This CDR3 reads CASSPRFSRRGNEQYF. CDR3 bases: TGTGCCAGCTCACCACGTTTCAGCCGGCGGGGCAACGAGCAGTACTTC.

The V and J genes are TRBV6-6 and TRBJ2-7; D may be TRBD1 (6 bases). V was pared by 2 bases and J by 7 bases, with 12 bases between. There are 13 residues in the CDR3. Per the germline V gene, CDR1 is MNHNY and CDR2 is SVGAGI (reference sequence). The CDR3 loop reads CASSYVGAGEQYF. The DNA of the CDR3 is TGTGCCAGCAGTTACGTGGGGGCCGGGGAGCAGTACTTC.

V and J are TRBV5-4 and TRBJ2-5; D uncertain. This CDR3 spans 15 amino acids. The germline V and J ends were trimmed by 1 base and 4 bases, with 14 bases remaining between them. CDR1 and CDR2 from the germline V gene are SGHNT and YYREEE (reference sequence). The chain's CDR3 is CASSLPAARGETQYF. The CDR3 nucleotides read TGTGCCAGCAGCTTGCCCGCCGCCCGAGGAGAGACCCAGTACTTC.

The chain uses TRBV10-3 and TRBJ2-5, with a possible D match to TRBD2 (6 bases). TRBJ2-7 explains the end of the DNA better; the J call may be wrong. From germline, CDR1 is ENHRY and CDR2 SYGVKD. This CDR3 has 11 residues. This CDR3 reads CAAGRTYEQYF. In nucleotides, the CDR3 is TGTGCCGCAGGGAGGACCTACGAGCAGTACTTC.

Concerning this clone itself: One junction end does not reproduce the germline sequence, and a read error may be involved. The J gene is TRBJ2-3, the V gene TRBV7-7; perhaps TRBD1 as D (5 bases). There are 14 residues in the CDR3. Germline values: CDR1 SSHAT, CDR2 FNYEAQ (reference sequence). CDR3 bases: TGTGCTAGCAGCTTAGACAGTAGCACAGATACGCAGTATTTT. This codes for CASSLDSSTDTQYF.

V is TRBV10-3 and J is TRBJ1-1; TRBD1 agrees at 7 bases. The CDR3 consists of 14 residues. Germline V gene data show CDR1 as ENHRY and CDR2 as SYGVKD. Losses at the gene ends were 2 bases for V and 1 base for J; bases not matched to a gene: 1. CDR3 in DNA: TGTGCCATCAGTGAGGCAGGGGGGAACACTGAAGCTTTCTTT. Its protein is CAISEAGGNTEAFF.

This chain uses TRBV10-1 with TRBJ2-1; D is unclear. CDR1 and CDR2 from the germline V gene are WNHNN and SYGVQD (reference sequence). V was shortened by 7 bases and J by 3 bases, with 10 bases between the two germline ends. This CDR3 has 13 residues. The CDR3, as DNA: TGCGCCAGCATAGAGACGGACTACAATGAGCAGTTCTTC. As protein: CASIETDYNEQFF.

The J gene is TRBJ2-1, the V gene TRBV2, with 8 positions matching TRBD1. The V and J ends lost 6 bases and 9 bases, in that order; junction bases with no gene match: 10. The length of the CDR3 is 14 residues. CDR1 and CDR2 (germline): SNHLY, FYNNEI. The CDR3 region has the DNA TGTGCCAGCAGCGTAACAACAGGGGGAGGTGAGCAGTTCTTC. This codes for CASSVTTGGGEQFF.